The present T cell receptor (beta chain) was sequenced within a study of T cell responses to AZD1222 COVID-19 vaccine. This table comes from immunoSEQ multiplex PCR, and its TCRdb copy is limited to in-frame clones, with some not included. Seen here are approximately 89,000 clones, about 86% observed once, and the top ten hold 5.6%. This CDR3 has 17 residues. Germline V gene sequence: CDR1 MGHRA, CDR2 YSYEKL. V lost 0 bases, J lost 0 bases, and 14 bases lay in between. The chain employs TRBV4-1 and TRBJ1-1; D perhaps matches TRBD1 (5 bases). The clonotype originates from an adult who received the AZD1222 COVID-19 vaccine. The material sequenced was peripheral blood, taken 28 days after the second AZD1222 dose. The CDR3 DNA is TGCGCCAGCAGCCAAGATAAATCGCGGACAATGAACACTGAAGCTTTCTTT. Translation: CASSQDKSRTMNTEAFF.